This T cell receptor (beta chain) emerged from a study of naive and memory T cell subsets. Findings and caveats of the study: Especially in CD8 cells, naive repertoires contained a few larger clonotypes, possibly CD45RA-re-expressing memory cells.

With regard to this clonotype: The antigen remains undetermined.

An equimolar mix of two oligonucleotides served as the beta constant-region primer for TRBC1 and TRBC2. Four rounds of PCR amplified the ligated cDNA using nested alpha and beta constant-region primers plus SP2. TCRdb reprocessed the UMI-ligation and nested PCR reads via MiXCR and lists one record per CDR3 protein. The sample consists of over 110,000 distinct CDR3 sequences, about 20% of them appearing once. The CDR3 length is 16 residues. Germline V gene sequence: CDR1 KGHDR, CDR2 SFDVKD. J gave up 6 bases and V 4 bases, and 7 bases lay outside the gene matches. After the first PCR, alpha and beta chain libraries were processed separately.

Sequenced input: naive CD8+ T cells from blood. This clonotype was obtained from a human donor in good health. The V call is TRBV24-1, the J call TRBJ2-1, with TRBD2 matching 11 bases. CDR3 residues: CATSDPTSGSGNEQFF. CDR3 sequence (DNA): TGTGCCACCAGTGACCCCACTAGCGGGAGTGGCAATGAGCAGTTCTTC.